Listed below are T cell receptor beta chains from one sample, sequenced in a study of T cells after yellow fever vaccination. TCRdb ran MiXCR on the 5' RACE reads and lists one entry per CDR3 protein. The table shows around 140,000 distinct CDR3 sequences, with about 7.7% occurring only once. The sequencing here drew on CD4+ T cells sorted from PBMCs, taken 5 days after the yellow fever booster vaccination. The receptors come from a man younger than 40 who received the YFV17D yellow fever vaccine. Both conserved end residues are part of each CDR3. D genes are given only for firm matches. The size field is filled for only some rows; it gives once, few, many or a size class.

cdr3_aa cdr3_nt j_call d_call v_call clone_size
CASSQGTRSAGELFF TGCGCCAGCAGCCAAGGGACTAGATCGGCCGGGGAGCTGTTTTTT TRBJ2-2 TRBD2 TRBV4-3 many
CSASPTSRNEQFF TGCAGTGCTAGCCCGACTAGCAGGAATGAGCAGTTCTTC TRBJ2-1 TRBD2 TRBV20-1 -
CASSRVGQTYEQYF TGTGCCAGCAGCCGGGTGGGCCAGACCTACGAGCAGTACTTC TRBJ2-7 - TRBV7-9 many
CASSLSGRNTGELFF TGCGCCAGCAGCTTGTCCGGCCGGAACACCGGGGAGCTGTTTTTT TRBJ2-2 - TRBV5-1 -
CSVDSGGTSSYGYTF TGCAGCGTTGATTCAGGGGGAACCTCTTCCTATGGCTACACCTTC TRBJ1-2 TRBD1 TRBV29-1 many
CSATPFRDIHRRNEQYF TGCAGTGCTACTCCTTTCCGGGACATCCACAGGCGAAACGAGCAGTACTTC TRBJ2-7 - TRBV20-1 many
CASSSDGMNTEAFF TGTGCCAGCAGTTCCGACGGGATGAACACTGAAGCTTTCTTT TRBJ1-1 - TRBV28 -
CASSETGSNTEAFF TGTGCCAGCAGTGAAACAGGGAGCAACACTGAAGCTTTCTTT TRBJ1-1 - TRBV12-3/TRBV12-4 many
CASSPRQVYGYTF TGTGCCAGCTCACCACGGCAAGTCTATGGCTACACCTTC TRBJ1-2 - TRBV18 many
CSKVGPLQDGYTF TGCAGTAAAGTTGGTCCTCTTCAGGATGGCTACACCTTC TRBJ1-2 - TRBV20-1 many
CASSPGRSSGLGETQYF TGCGCCAGCAGCCCCGGGAGGTCGTCGGGACTTGGAGAGACCCAGTACTTC TRBJ2-5 TRBD2 TRBV4-3 many
CASIKREGREQFF TGTGCCAGCATCAAGCGGGAGGGTAGGGAGCAGTTCTTC TRBJ2-1 TRBD2 TRBV7-9 many
CASSLGSFGGSEQFF TGTGCCAGCAGCTTAGGTTCCTTCGGGGGGAGTGAGCAGTTCTTC TRBJ2-1 TRBD2 TRBV7-2 many
CASGPALTYNEQFF TGTGCCAGCGGCCCGGCACTAACATACAATGAGCAGTTCTTC TRBJ2-1 - TRBV7-8 many
CASSPATGTREQFF TGTGCCAGCAGCCCTGCGACGGGAACTAGAGAGCAGTTCTTC TRBJ2-1 - TRBV7-2 many
CASSVVLAGTPSYNEQFF TGTGCCAGCAGTGTTGTACTAGCGGGGACACCCTCCTACAATGAGCAGTTCTTC TRBJ2-1 TRBD2 TRBV2 many
CASSRTGYEQYF TGTGCCAGCAGTCGAACAGGGTACGAGCAGTACTTC TRBJ2-7 - TRBV6-2/TRBV6-3 many
CASSLTQGYHEQYF TGTGCCAGCAGCTTAACTCAGGGGTACCACGAGCAGTACTTC TRBJ2-7 - TRBV11-2 few
CASSSLQNTIYF TGTGCCAGCAGCTCGTTACAAAACACCATATATTTT TRBJ1-3 - TRBV7-6 many
CASSRLRETGELFF TGTGCCAGCAGCCGTTTGCGGGAGACCGGGGAGCTGTTTTTT TRBJ2-2 TRBD2 TRBV11-2 many
CASSLGDAYNEQFF TGTGCCAGCAGCTTAGGGGACGCATACAATGAGCAGTTCTTC TRBJ2-1 - TRBV7-2 many
CASSVTWDRGWYEQYF TGTGCCAGCAGTGTGACTTGGGACAGGGGGTGGTACGAGCAGTACTTC TRBJ2-7 TRBD1 TRBV12-3/TRBV12-4 few
CASSLTVDVYTQYF TGTGCCAGCAGCTTAACGGTGGATGTGTATACGCAGTATTTT TRBJ2-3 - TRBV7-2 many
CASSLAGGSLSEQFF TGTGCCAGCAGTTTAGCGGGAGGCAGTTTAAGTGAGCAGTTCTTC TRBJ2-1 - TRBV12-3/TRBV12-4 many
CASSFQGVSTNEKLFF TGTGCCAGCAGCTTCCAGGGGGTCTCAACTAATGAAAAACTGTTTTTT TRBJ1-4 TRBD1 TRBV5-6 many
CASSLEPGYEQYF TGCGCCAGCAGCTTGGAGCCAGGGTACGAGCAGTACTTC TRBJ2-7 - TRBV5-1 many
CATSAGGRDYNEQFF TGTGCCACCAGTGCGGGCGGGAGGGACTACAATGAGCAGTTCTTC TRBJ2-1 TRBD2 TRBV24-1 many
CSARDQEGGGEKLFF TGCAGTGCTAGAGATCAAGAGGGTGGGGGTGAAAAACTGTTTTTT TRBJ1-4 - TRBV20-1 many
CASSEIGGLDEQFF TGTGCCAGCAGTGAAATCGGGGGGCTAGATGAGCAGTTCTTC TRBJ2-1 - TRBV25-1 many
CASSLDPRLGFYEQYF TGTGCCAGCAGCTTAGATCCGCGACTGGGATTCTACGAGCAGTACTTC TRBJ2-7 - TRBV11-2 many
CASSLGVIQYF TGTGCCAGCAGCTTAGGTGTCATTCAGTACTTC TRBJ2-4 - TRBV7-3 many
CSVEETGGLNTEAFF TGCAGCGTTGAAGAAACGGGCGGCTTGAACACTGAAGCTTTCTTT TRBJ1-1 - TRBV29-1 many
CASSKVRVKGYGYTF TGTGCCAGCAGCAAAGTCCGGGTGAAGGGCTATGGCTACACCTTC TRBJ1-2 - TRBV21-1 many
CASSEIFDRQFF TGTGCCAGCAGTGAAATTTTCGATAGGCAGTTCTTC TRBJ2-1 - TRBV2 many